This T cell receptor beta chain comes out of a study of molecular identifiers for immune sequencing clone quantification. General observations from the study: Clones with over 20 RNA copies captured over 97% of effector molecules but under 1% of naive ones.

Germline V gene lookup returns CDR1 MNHNS and CDR2 SASEGT. The CDR3 spans 13 residues. With respect to this clonotype: Its antigen is as yet unknown. The junction and the germline gene differ at one end; a read error may be behind it.

With listed TCR primers and previously described methods, bulk TCR libraries were prepared. Via MiXCR, TCRdb re-called the PCR reads, giving one row per CDR3 protein. The table shows roughly 630,000 distinct CDR3 sequences, with around 25% occurring only once. The sequence came from a human donor in good health. Some libraries in this study had Jurkat cell RNA spiked in. J is TRBJ2-7 and V is TRBV6-1; possibly TRBD1 or TRBD2 for D (5 bases each). The sequencing sample was made of naive CD8+ T cells from blood, with Jurkat cell RNA spiked in. Subset reported: FACS-sorted CD8+CD4-CCR7+CD45RA+ naive T cells. CDR3 in amino acids: CASSGGPSYEQCF. The CDR3 DNA is TGTGCCAGCAGTGGGGGACCGAGCTACGAGCAGTGCTTC.